Listed below are T cell receptor beta chains from one sample, sequenced in a study of blood T cells in healthy people across ages. In TCRdb, the 5' RACE reads were re-called with MiXCR into one record per CDR3 protein. The sample holds hundreds of thousands of distinct CDR3 sequences, over 45% seen once. Sequenced material: blood. The source of these receptors is a man younger than 45 in good health. Each CDR3 is given with its conserved first and last residue. The D gene is left open where the match is weak. Size is stated for part of the rows, as once, few or many counts, or as a class when the clone is expanded.

-,TRBJ1-1,-,TRBV7-2,CASSLAGGSDTEAFF,TGTGCCAGCAGCTTAGCGGGAGGGTCGGACACTGAAGCTTTCTTT
few,TRBJ2-7,-,TRBV15,CATSRGGGGSYEQYF,TGTGCCACCAGCAGAGGGGGGGGCGGATCCTACGAGCAGTACTTC
-,TRBJ2-1,-,TRBV7-6,CASSPPGTSDEQFF,TGTGCCAGCAGCCCCCCCGGGACCTCTGACGAGCAGTTCTTC
-,TRBJ2-1,-,TRBV29-1,CSGYGSSYNEQFF,TGCAGCGGCTACGGGAGCTCCTACAATGAGCAGTTCTTC
-,TRBJ2-5,-,TRBV13,CASSLTLAGETQYF,TGTGCCAGCAGCTTAACTTTAGCTGGGGAGACCCAGTACTTC
once,TRBJ2-3,-,TRBV7-6,CASSSSPSFTDTQYF,TGTGCCAGCAGCTCCTCCCCAAGCTTCACAGATACGCAGTATTTT
few,TRBJ2-7,-,TRBV20-1,CSATTGLVGYEQYF,TGCAGTGCCACTACAGGGCTGGTAGGCTACGAGCAGTACTTC
-,TRBJ2-5,TRBD1,TRBV24-1,CATSDARGPGETQYF,TGTGCCACCAGTGATGCAAGGGGGCCCGGAGAGACCCAGTACTTC
many,TRBJ2-1,TRBD2,TRBV5-1,CASSFNGLAGVYNEQFF,TGCGCCAGCAGCTTCAACGGACTAGCGGGAGTCTACAATGAGCAGTTCTTC
few,TRBJ1-1,-,TRBV12-3/TRBV12-4,CASSLAPGKAFF,TGTGCCAGCAGTTTAGCGCCCGGGAAAGCTTTCTTT
-,TRBJ1-5,-,TRBV7-8,CASGRLDQPQHF,TGTGCTTCCGGGAGGTTGGATCAGCCCCAGCATTTT
-,TRBJ2-7,TRBD2,TRBV11-1,CASSPDAGDEQYF,TGTGCCAGCAGCCCCGATGCGGGAGACGAGCAGTACTTC
-,TRBJ2-7,TRBD2,TRBV7-2,CASSFSGWSYEQYF,TGTGCCAGCAGCTTTAGCGGGTGGTCCTACGAGCAGTACTTC
-,TRBJ1-1,-,TRBV7-8,CASSLALRDTEAFF,TGTGCCAGCAGCTTAGCCCTACGGGACACTGAAGCTTTCTTT
-,TRBJ2-1,TRBD1,TRBV7-8,CASSLVSGGYEQFF,TGTGCCAGCAGCTTAGTTTCAGGGGGCTATGAGCAGTTCTTC
-,TRBJ2-7,-,TRBV11-1,CASSLPSVAPGEQYF,TGTGCCAGCAGTCTACCGTCTGTAGCGCCAGGCGAGCAGTACTTC
-,TRBJ1-2,-,TRBV6-1,CASSEALIRTNYGYTF,TGTGCCAGCAGTGAAGCGCTTATTAGGACTAACTATGGCTACACCTTC
-,TRBJ2-3,TRBD2,TRBV12-5,CASGPGLAVVSDTQYF,TGTGCTAGTGGGCCGGGACTAGCGGTTGTATCAGATACGCAGTATTTT
-,TRBJ1-2,-,TRBV4-2,CASSQEGTRQDGYTF,TGTGCCAGCAGCCAAGAGGGCACACGACAAGATGGCTACACCTTC
-,TRBJ1-2,-,TRBV7-9,CASSMEDSGLSPWGYGYTF,TGTGCCAGCAGCATGGAGGACTCGGGACTCTCCCCTTGGGGCTATGGCTACACCTTC
few,TRBJ2-5,-,TRBV7-8,CASSQVLGTQYF,TGTGCCAGCAGCCAAGTCCTGGGGACCCAGTACTTC
-,TRBJ1-2,-,TRBV27,CASSPQPFYGYTF,TGTGCCAGCAGTCCCCAGCCTTTCTATGGCTACACCTTC
-,TRBJ2-3,TRBD2,TRBV11-2,CASSMTSGGVADTQYF,TGTGCCAGCAGCATGACTAGCGGGGGAGTCGCAGATACGCAGTATTTT
-,TRBJ1-2,-,TRBV20-1,CSADGWADYGYTF,TGCAGTGCCGACGGTTGGGCGGACTATGGCTACACCTTC
-,TRBJ2-5,TRBD2,TRBV28,CACRVTSGEETQYF,TGTGCCTGCAGGGTGACTAGCGGGGAAGAGACCCAGTACTTC
-,TRBJ2-7,-,TRBV12-3/TRBV12-4,CASRGLQGSYEQYF,TGTGCCAGCAGAGGCCTACAAGGGTCCTACGAGCAGTACTTC
-,TRBJ2-7,-,TRBV11-2,CASSGEGIFHEQYF,TGTGCCAGCAGCGGAGAGGGGATTTTCCACGAGCAGTACTTC
once,TRBJ2-7,-,TRBV25-1,CASSEIGGTPGNEQYF,TGTGCCAGCAGTGAGATCGGTGGGACACCGGGTAACGAGCAGTACTTC
few,TRBJ2-5,-,TRBV12-3/TRBV12-4,CASSYGGGETQYF,TGTGCCAGCAGTTATGGGGGAGGAGAGACCCAGTACTTC
-,TRBJ1-2,-,TRBV13,CASSSAGDLWDYGYTF,TGTGCCAGCAGCTCAGCGGGGGACCTGTGGGACTATGGCTACACCTTC
-,TRBJ2-7,-,TRBV27,CASSNSGTGIPSYEQYF,TGTGCCAGCAGCAACTCGGGGACGGGAATACCTTCCTACGAGCAGTACTTC
-,TRBJ2-4,-,TRBV29-1,CSVPGKQYF,TGCAGCGTTCCCGGAAAACAGTACTTC
-,TRBJ2-1,-,TRBV20-1,CSAGRGNEQFF,TGCAGTGCTGGCAGGGGAAATGAGCAGTTCTTC
few,TRBJ1-2,-,TRBV3-1,CASSQAEGDYGYTF,TGTGCCAGCAGCCAAGCAGAAGGAGACTATGGCTACACCTTC
-,TRBJ2-3,-,TRBV12-3/TRBV12-4,CASSLRGRTATDTQYF,TGTGCCAGCAGTTTAAGAGGAAGGACTGCCACAGATACGCAGTATTTT
-,TRBJ1-1,-,TRBV29-1,CSAEWGVAFF,TGCAGCGCCGAGTGGGGAGTTGCTTTCTTT
-,TRBJ1-1,-,TRBV27,CASRWIMNTEAFF,TGTGCCAGCCGCTGGATTATGAACACTGAAGCTTTCTTT
-,TRBJ1-5,-,TRBV12-3/TRBV12-4,CASSFGRGISNQPQHF,TGTGCCAGCAGTTTCGGCAGGGGTATAAGCAATCAGCCCCAGCATTTT
-,TRBJ2-3,TRBD2,TRBV7-2,CASKYGGGVRTDTQYF,TGTGCCAGCAAATATGGCGGGGGGGTTCGCACAGATACGCAGTATTTT
-,TRBJ1-2,-,TRBV24-1,CATSDSTYGYTF,TGTGCCACCAGTGATAGCACCTATGGCTACACCTTC
-,TRBJ2-3,TRBD2,TRBV7-6,CASSPGTSGRASADTQYF,TGTGCCAGCAGCCCTGGGACTAGCGGGAGGGCTAGCGCAGATACGCAGTATTTT
-,TRBJ2-7,TRBD2,TRBV6-2/TRBV6-3,CASSYLGAGRGYEQYF,TGTGCCAGCAGTTACCTTGGAGCGGGACGAGGCTACGAGCAGTACTTC
few,TRBJ2-3,TRBD2,TRBV5-1,CASSLVGVAGTDTQYF,TGCGCCAGCAGCTTGGTGGGTGTAGCGGGAACAGATACGCAGTATTTT
few,TRBJ2-5,-,TRBV7-2,CASRTPFQETQYF,TGTGCCAGCAGGACCCCATTCCAAGAGACCCAGTACTTC
few,TRBJ1-2,-,TRBV5-6,CASSLVVGTDYGYTF,TGTGCCAGCAGCTTGGTGGTGGGGACCGACTATGGCTACACCTTC
-,TRBJ2-7,-,TRBV11-2,CASSPIYRDYEQYF,TGTGCCAGCAGCCCCATTTACAGGGACTACGAGCAGTACTTC
once,TRBJ2-3,TRBD1,TRBV12-3/TRBV12-4,CASSAPSRGPSTDTQYF,TGTGCCAGCAGTGCCCCCAGTAGGGGGCCTAGCACAGATACGCAGTATTTT
-,TRBJ1-2,-,TRBV12-3/TRBV12-4,CASSLNTFSYGYTF,TGTGCCAGCAGTTTAAACACCTTCAGCTATGGCTACACCTTC
-,TRBJ2-3,TRBD2,TRBV7-2,CASSLAQRGAGDTQYF,TGTGCCAGCAGCTTAGCTCAGCGGGGAGCGGGGGATACGCAGTATTTT
-,TRBJ1-4,-,TRBV21-1,CAGGDGSSANEKLFF,TGTGCCGGGGGGGACGGCTCATCAGCTAATGAAAAACTGTTTTTT
-,TRBJ2-5,-,TRBV3-1,CASTSRETQYF,TGTGCCAGCACTTCGCGGGAGACCCAGTACTTC
-,TRBJ2-4,-,TRBV12-3/TRBV12-4,CASSFGRHIQYF,TGTGCCAGCAGTTTCGGTCGTCACATTCAGTACTTC
-,TRBJ2-1,TRBD2,TRBV3-1,CASSRPTGGPRNEQFF,TGTGCCAGCAGCCGACCCACGGGGGGGCCAAGAAATGAGCAGTTCTTC
-,TRBJ2-7,TRBD2,TRBV6-5,CASSNHPGLAGPLEQYF,TGTGCCAGCAGTAACCACCCGGGACTAGCGGGACCCCTCGAGCAGTACTTC
-,TRBJ2-1,-,TRBV20-1,CSARVQGRETEQFF,TGCAGTGCTAGAGTACAGGGACGGGAGACTGAGCAGTTCTTC
many,TRBJ2-1,TRBD2,TRBV6-2/TRBV6-3,CASSPGGEQFF,TGTGCCAGCAGCCCGGGGGGGGAGCAGTTCTTC
-,TRBJ1-1,-,TRBV4-2,CASSQGGGEAFF,TGTGCCAGCAGCCAAGGCGGGGGGGAGGCTTTCTTT